The sequence of this T cell receptor (beta chain) was determined in a study of cytomegalovirus exposure and HLA in healthy donors. Study observations and caveats: HLA alleles were associated with roughly 15,000 TCR beta sequences in a later analysis at 0.05 false discovery rate.

A multiplex PCR was run with 60 Vbeta primers and 13 Jbeta primers. The data were produced by immunoSEQ multiplex PCR, yet TCRdb's version contains in-frame clones alone and is incomplete. Recorded for this sample: approximately 40,000 clones. Looked up from germline, CDR1 is SGHTA and CDR2 is FQGNSA. Trimming took off 1 base at V and 2 bases at J, with 9 bases between the two ends. This CDR3 is built from 15 residues. On this clone: No antigen is known for it.

This sequence was found in a woman younger than 45 in good health and CMV-seronegative. The chain joins TRBV7-2 to TRBJ1-3; D is uncertain. The sequencing sample was made of PBMCs. CDR3: CASSLVRVPGNTIYF. The CDR3 DNA follows: TGTGCCAGCAGCTTAGTCCGGGTACCTGGAAACACCATATATTTT.